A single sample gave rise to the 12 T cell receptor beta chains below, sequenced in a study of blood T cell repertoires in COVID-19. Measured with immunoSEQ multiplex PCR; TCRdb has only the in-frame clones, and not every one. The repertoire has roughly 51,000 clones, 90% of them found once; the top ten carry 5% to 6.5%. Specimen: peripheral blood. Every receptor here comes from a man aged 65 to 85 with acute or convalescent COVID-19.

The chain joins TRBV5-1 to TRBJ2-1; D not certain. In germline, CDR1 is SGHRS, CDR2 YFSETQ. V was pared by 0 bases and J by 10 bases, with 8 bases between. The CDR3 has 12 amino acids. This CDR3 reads CASSLGAREQFF. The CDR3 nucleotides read TGCGCCAGCAGCTTGGGGGCACGGGAGCAGTTCTTC.

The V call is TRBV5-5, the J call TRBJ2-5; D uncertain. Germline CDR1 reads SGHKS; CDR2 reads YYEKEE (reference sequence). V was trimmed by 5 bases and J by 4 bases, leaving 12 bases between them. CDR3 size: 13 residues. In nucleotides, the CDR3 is TGTGCCAGCAGTTCTCAACCCGGAGAGACCCAGTACTTC. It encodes CASSSQPGETQYF.

The CDR3 coding sequence is TGTGCCAGCAGCTTTGGACAGGGGGTTCATCAGCCCCAGCATTTT. As protein: CASSFGQGVHQPQHF. The rearrangement joins TRBV7-2 to TRBJ1-5, with 10 bases matching TRBD1. Germline V gives CDR1 SGHTA, CDR2 FQGNSA. The ends lost 3 bases at V and 5 bases at J; junction bases unmatched: 4. There are 15 residues in the CDR3. Based on the CDR3 plus reference TRBV7-2 and TRBJ1-5, the full variable domain is GAGVSQSPSNKVTEKGKDVELRCDPISGHTALYWYRQSLGQGLEFLIYFQGNSAPDKSGLPSDRFSAERTGGSVSTLTIQRTQQEDSAVYLCASSFGQGVHQPQHFGDGTRLSIL.

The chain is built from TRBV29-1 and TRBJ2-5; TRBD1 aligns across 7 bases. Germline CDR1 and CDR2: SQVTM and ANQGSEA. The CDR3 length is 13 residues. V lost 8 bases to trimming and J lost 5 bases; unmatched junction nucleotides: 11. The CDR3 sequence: CSLQKGARETQYF. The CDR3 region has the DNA TGCAGCCTCCAAAAGGGGGCTCGGGAGACCCAGTACTTC.

In DNA, the CDR3 is TGTGCCAGCAGCCCCGACTTAGGAAGAGGCGAGCAGTACTTC. Residues: CASSPDLGRGEQYF. The chain combines TRBV3-1 (or the pseudogene TRBV3-2) with TRBJ2-7; D is ambiguous. This CDR3 is built from 14 residues. V lost 4 bases and J lost 6, with 16 bases in between. The germline V gene encodes CDR1 LGHDT and CDR2 YNNKEL (reference sequence).

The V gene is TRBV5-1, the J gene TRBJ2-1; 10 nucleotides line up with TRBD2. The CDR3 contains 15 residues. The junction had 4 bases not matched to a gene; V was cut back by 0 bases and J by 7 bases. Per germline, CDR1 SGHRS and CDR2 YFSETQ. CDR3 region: CASSLALAGNNEQFF. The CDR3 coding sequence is TGCGCCAGCAGCTTGGCACTAGCGGGGAATAATGAGCAGTTCTTC.

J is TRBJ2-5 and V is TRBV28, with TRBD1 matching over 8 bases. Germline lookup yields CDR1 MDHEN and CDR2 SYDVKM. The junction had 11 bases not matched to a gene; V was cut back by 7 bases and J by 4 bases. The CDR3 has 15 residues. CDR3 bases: TGTGCCAGCATCGGCAGGGGGCCATCTTTAGAGACCCAGTACTTC. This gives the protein CASIGRGPSLETQYF.

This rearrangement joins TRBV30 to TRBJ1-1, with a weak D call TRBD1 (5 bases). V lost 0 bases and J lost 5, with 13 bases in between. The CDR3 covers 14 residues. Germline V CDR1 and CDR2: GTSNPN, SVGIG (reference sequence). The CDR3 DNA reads TGTGCCTGGAGTGTGGGTGGGGGGATTACTGAAGCTTTCTTT. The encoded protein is CAWSVGGGITEAFF.

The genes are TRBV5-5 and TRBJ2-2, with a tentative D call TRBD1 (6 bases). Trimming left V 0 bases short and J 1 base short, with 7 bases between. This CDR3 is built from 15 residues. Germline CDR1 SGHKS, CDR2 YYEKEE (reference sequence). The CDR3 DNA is TGTGCCAGCAGCTTGGACAGGGAGAACACCGGGGAGCTGTTTTTT. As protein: CASSLDRENTGELFF.

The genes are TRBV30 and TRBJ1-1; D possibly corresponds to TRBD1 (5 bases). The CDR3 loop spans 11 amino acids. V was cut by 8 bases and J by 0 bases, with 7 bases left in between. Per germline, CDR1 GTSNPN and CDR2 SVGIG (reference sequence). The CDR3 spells CAQGVNTEAFF. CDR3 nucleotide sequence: TGTGCCCAAGGGGTGAACACTGAAGCTTTCTTT.

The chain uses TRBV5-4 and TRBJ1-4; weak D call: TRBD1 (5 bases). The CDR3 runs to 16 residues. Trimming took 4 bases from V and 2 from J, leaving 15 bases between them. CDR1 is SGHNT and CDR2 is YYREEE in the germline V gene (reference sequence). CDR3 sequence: CASSRSIGATNEKLFF. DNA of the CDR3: TGTGCCAGCAGCCGCTCGATTGGGGCCACTAATGAAAAACTGTTTTTT.

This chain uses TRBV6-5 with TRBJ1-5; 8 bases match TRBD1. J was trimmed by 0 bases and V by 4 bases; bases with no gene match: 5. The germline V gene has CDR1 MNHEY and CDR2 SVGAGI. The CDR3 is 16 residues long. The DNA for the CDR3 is TGTGCCAGCAGTTCCCACAGGGGGGATAGCAATCAGCCCCAGCATTTT. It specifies CASSSHRGDSNQPQHF.